This note documents a single T cell receptor (beta chain) sequence. No antigen is known for it. Using immunoSEQ multiplex PCR, the repertoire was profiled, and TCRdb retains in-frame clones only, with some absent. There are 85,000 to 120,000 clones in the sample; around 88% occur only once, and roughly an eighth lies in the top ten. The CDR3 is 15 amino acids. Germline V gives CDR1 SGHDN, CDR2 FVKESK. The sample comes from a study of identifying expanded T cells in peripheral blood. Overall study findings and caveats: Clone count variance between roughly two-week samples rose with total template count. Differentially abundant clones: around 1.2 between replicates, 16.4 at approximately 13 days, under 25 at four.

Material: blood. The TCR originated in a person between 18 and 75 years old in good health. The rearrangement uses TRBV14 and TRBJ2-1, with D perhaps TRBD2 (6 bases). This chain's CDR3 is CASGRLGGGSNEQFF. CDR3 sequence (DNA): TGTGCGAGTGGAAGACTAGGTGGGGGTTCCAATGAGCAGTTCTTC. The variable domain in full, with the rest retrieved from reference TRBV14 and TRBJ2-1, is EAGVTQFPSHSVIEKGQTVTLRCDPISGHDNLYWYRRVMGKEIKFLLHFVKESKQDESGMPNNRFLAERTGGTYSTLKVQPAELEDSGVYFCASGRLGGGSNEQFFGPGTRLTVL.